These 2 T cell receptor beta chains were sequenced from one sample in a study of response to subunit inactivated influenza vaccine. TCRdb passed the RT-PCR reads through MiXCR, listing each CDR3 protein once. Among some 180,000 distinct CDR3 sequences, nearly 9.5% were seen once, and the ten largest hold roughly 11%. This specimen consisted of non-naive T cells sorted from PBMCs, obtained on the day of vaccination. These receptor sequences come from a man in his forties or fifties who received an inactivated influenza vaccine.

The chain couples TRBV21-1 to TRBJ2-1; the table's D call, TRBD2, has no DNA check behind it. TRBV21-1 is designated a pseudogene. CDR3 size: 15 residues. The CDR3 DNA sequence: TGTGCCAGCAGCAAAGTCAGCTGGGCGGGAAATGAGCAGTTCTTC. The encoded protein is CASSKVSWAGNEQFF.

This clonotype came up a few times. The J gene is TRBJ2-1, the V gene TRBV20-1; 10 bases are shared with TRBD2. Per germline, CDR1 DFQATT and CDR2 SNEGSKA (reference sequence). After removal of 4 bases from V and 9 bases from J, the junction contained 6 bases not matched to a gene. This CDR3 comprises 13 residues. The CDR3 spells CSATSGRSGEQFF. Written as DNA, the CDR3 is TGCAGTGCTACTAGCGGGAGATCGGGTGAGCAGTTCTTC.